One and the same sample provided the 16 T cell receptor beta chains below, sequenced in a study of blood T cell repertoires in COVID-19. TCRdb's copy holds only in-frame clones and misses some; the assay was immunoSEQ multiplex PCR. This sample has about 50,000 clones, with around nine tenths found just once. Material: peripheral blood. The receptors here all came from a human donor with active COVID-19. The donor label of this sample is uncertain.

The gene calls are TRBV18 and TRBJ1-1; D gene ambiguous. The CDR3 loop spans 14 amino acids. The germline gives CDR1 KGHSH, CDR2 LQKENI. The V end lost 2 bases, the J end lost 1 base, and 8 bases lay between the germline ends. The CDR3: CASSPNTRNTEAFF. The CDR3 DNA is TGTGCCAGCTCACCAAACACAAGGAACACTGAAGCTTTCTTT.

The table lists this clone with a few counts. The genes are TRBV6-2 or TRBV6-3 and TRBJ2-2, with D tentatively TRBD2 (5 bases). This CDR3 spans 14 amino acids. Trimming left V 6 bases short and J 2 bases short, with 10 bases between. The germline V gene has CDR1 MNHEY and CDR2 SVGEGT. The DNA of the CDR3 is TGTGCCAGCAGCCAGACTACCAACACCGGGGAGCTGTTTTTT. Translating it yields CASSQTTNTGELFF.

The rearrangement uses TRBV10-3 and TRBJ2-2; 8 bases are shared with TRBD1. This CDR3 region has 17 residues. CDR1 ENHRY and CDR2 SYGVKD come from the germline V gene. V dropped 4 bases and J dropped 0; count of bases not matched to a gene: 7. CDR3 in DNA: TGTGCCATCAGTGCCCTCGGACAGGGCGCGAACACCGGGGAGCTGTTTTTT. It encodes CAISALGQGANTGELFF.

The rearrangement joins TRBV5-5 to TRBJ2-5; 7 nucleotides match TRBD1. Germline trimming cut 3 bases from V and 1 base from J; bases unmatched to any gene: 3. The CDR3 extends over 14 amino acids. Germline V gives CDR1 SGHKS, CDR2 YYEKEE (reference sequence). Written as DNA, the CDR3 is TGTGCCAGCAGCTGGGGACAGATCCAAGAGACCCAGTACTTC. Translated, it gives CASSWGQIQETQYF.

This chain links TRBV3-1 (or the pseudogene TRBV3-2) with TRBJ2-1; perhaps TRBD2 as D (6 bases). The germline V gene encodes CDR1 LGHDT and CDR2 YNNKEL (reference sequence). The CDR3 spans 13 residues. V was clipped by 4 bases and J by 6 bases, with 10 bases between them. In nucleotides, the CDR3 is TGTGCCAGCAGCCTACTAGCTGGCAATGAGCAGTTCTTC. It translates to CASSLLAGNEQFF.

The rearrangement uses TRBV7-2 and TRBJ2-2, with TRBD1 matching over 7 bases. The CDR3 totals 14 residues. J was trimmed by 8 bases and V by 1 base; bases with no gene match: 4. Germline-derived CDR1 and CDR2 are SGHTA and FQGNSA. The CDR3: CASSLEPGQGELFF. The CDR3 nucleotides are TGTGCCAGCAGCTTAGAGCCGGGACAGGGGGAGCTGTTTTTT.

V and J are TRBV28 and TRBJ1-4; 9 bases line up with TRBD1. Germline V gene sequence: CDR1 MDHEN, CDR2 SYDVKM. The CDR3 extends over 16 amino acids. V shed 10 bases, J shed 7 bases, and the junction held 16 bases outside the gene matches. CDR3 nucleotides: TGTGCCACCGGGGATCGACTGGGACAGGGTAGTGAAAAACTGTTTTTT. Protein product: CATGDRLGQGSEKLFF.

The V gene is TRBV2, the J gene TRBJ1-3; D unresolved. Germline V gene data show CDR1 as SNHLY and CDR2 as FYNNEI. This CDR3 is 12 amino acids long. V lost 7 bases and J 2 bases, leaving 6 bases between the germline ends. This CDR3 reads CASTRTGNTIYF. DNA for the CDR3: TGTGCCAGCACCAGGACTGGAAACACCATATATTTT.

The chain joins TRBV6-5 to TRBJ1-1, with D unresolved. The CDR3 sequence is 16 residues long. V was cut by 0 bases and J by 6 bases, with 17 bases left in between. Germline-derived CDR1 and CDR2 are MNHEY and SVGAGI. CDR3 in amino acids: CASSYSIIATGAEAFF. CDR3 nucleotides: TGTGCCAGCAGTTACTCTATAATCGCCACCGGGGCTGAAGCTTTCTTT.

V usage is TRBV10-3 and J usage is TRBJ2-7, with TRBD2 identical over 9 bases. V trimming: 10 bases; J trimming: 2 bases; junction bases outside the gene matches: 12. From germline, CDR1 is ENHRY and CDR2 SYGVKD. The CDR3 is 15 amino acids. The CDR3 sequence is CATLAGNSSPYEQYF. In DNA, the CDR3 is TGTGCCACTCTAGCGGGGAACTCGTCTCCCTACGAGCAGTACTTC.

The V call is TRBV7-9, the J call TRBJ2-3; the match to TRBD2 covers 7 bases. The trim removed 6 bases at V and 0 bases at J, leaving 18 bases unmatched. The CDR3 length is 19 residues. CDR1 is SEHNR and CDR2 is FQNEAQ in the germline V gene (reference sequence). CDR3 loop: CASRRGNTFYLTSTDTQYF. The CDR3 DNA reads TGTGCCAGCAGGCGGGGGAATACATTCTATCTAACTAGCACAGATACGCAGTATTTT.

This sequence joins TRBV9 and TRBJ2-2; 7 positions agree with TRBD2. Losses at the gene ends were 6 bases for V and 4 bases for J; bases not matched to a gene: 9. This CDR3 has 15 amino acids. Germline lookup yields CDR1 SGDLS and CDR2 YYNGEE. CDR3 sequence (DNA): TGTGCCAGCACTTCTCTAGCGGTCGGCACCGGGGAGCTGTTTTTT. It encodes CASTSLAVGTGELFF.

This sequence joins TRBV5-3 and TRBJ2-7; 7 bases agree with TRBD2. TRBV5-3 is an ORF; its function is uncertain. J gave up 6 bases and V 1 base, and 7 bases lay outside the gene matches. This CDR3 is 14 amino acids long. CDR3: CARSLNRTSAEQYF. CDR3 nucleotide sequence: TGTGCCAGAAGCTTGAATAGGACTAGTGCCGAGCAGTACTTC.

The sample holds a few counts of this clone. This chain links TRBV25-1 with TRBJ1-1, with 11 bases lining up with TRBD1. The CDR3 totals 15 residues. The V gene's germline CDR1 is MGHDK and CDR2 SYGVNS. Germline trimming cut 4 bases from V and 2 bases from J; bases unmatched to any gene: 3. This chain's CDR3 is CASSARTGGNTEAFF. In nucleotides, the CDR3 is TGTGCCAGCAGTGCACGGACAGGGGGCAACACTGAAGCTTTCTTT. Looking up the rest from reference TRBV25-1 and TRBJ1-1 gives the full variable domain: EADIYQTPRYLVIGTGKKITLECSQTMGHDKMYWYQQDPGMELHLIHYSYGVNSTEKGDLSSESTVSRIRTEHFPLTLESARPSHTSQYLCASSARTGGNTEAFFGQGTRLTVV.

The chain uses TRBV7-2 and TRBJ2-1; 15 bases are shared with TRBD2. CDR3 length: 15 amino acids. V gave up 5 bases and J gave up 9 bases; unmatched junction bases: 5. CDR1 is SGHTA and CDR2 is FQGNSA in the germline V gene. The CDR3 reads CASSKGLAGGVEQFF. In DNA form, the CDR3 reads TGTGCCAGCAGCAAGGGACTAGCGGGAGGAGTTGAGCAGTTCTTC.

This clone has only one observation. CDR3 DNA: TGTGCCATATCAAACAGGGGCGCTACTGAAGCTTTCTTT. Amino acid sequence: CAISNRGATEAFF. The J gene is TRBJ1-1, the V gene TRBV7-2; 7 nucleotides line up with TRBD1. CDR3 length equals 13 residues. Germline assignment: CDR1 SGHTA and CDR2 FQGNSA. The V segment lost 10 bases and the J segment 5 bases; nucleotides outside the gene matches: 10.